These 28 T cell receptor beta chains were sequenced from one sample in a study of cytomegalovirus exposure and HLA in healthy donors. Clones were read by immunoSEQ multiplex PCR, and TCRdb kept only the in-frame ones, dropping some. Of about 200,000 clones listed, approximately 80% were seen once; the top ten hold roughly 13%. Sequenced input: PBMCs. The receptors stem from a woman aged 25 to 39 in good health and CMV-seropositive.

V and J are TRBV5-1 and TRBJ1-5; 7 nucleotides match TRBD1. This CDR3 contains 16 residues. The V gene's germline CDR1 is SGHRS and CDR2 YFSETQ. The V and J ends lost 0 bases and 5 bases, in that order; junction bases with no gene match: 8. The CDR3 DNA is TGCGCCAGCAGCTTGGATCGACAGGGTCCCGATCAGCCCCAGCATTTT. It codes for CASSLDRQGPDQPQHF.

Notes on this clone: One junction end disagrees with the germline gene, perhaps due to a read error. The chain carries TRBV7-9 and TRBJ2-5, with TRBD1 identical over 8 bases. Germline V gives CDR1 SEHNR, CDR2 FQNEAQ (reference sequence). The CDR3 extends over 11 amino acids. This chain's CDR3 is CASSQKTGEDF. The CDR3 region has the DNA TGTGCCAGCAGCCAAAAGACAGGGGAGGACTTC.

The genes are TRBV2 and TRBJ2-1, with D possibly matching TRBD1 (6 bases). The CDR3 runs to 16 residues. The germline gives CDR1 SNHLY, CDR2 FYNNEI. V was clipped by 5 bases and J by 0 bases, with 14 bases between them. DNA for the CDR3: TGTGCCAGCAGTCAACAGGGACCTGCCTCCTACAATGAGCAGTTCTTC. Protein: CASSQQGPASYNEQFF.

This rearrangement joins TRBV4-1 to TRBJ2-3; 14 bases fit TRBD2. V lost 3 bases and J lost 10; bases outside the gene matches: 12. This CDR3 has 17 residues. Germline V gene lookup returns CDR1 MGHRA and CDR2 YSYEKL. The CDR3 loop is CASSQAGTSGSGGAQYF. As DNA, the CDR3 is TGCGCCAGCAGCCAGGCCGGGACTAGCGGGAGTGGTGGCGCGCAGTATTTT.

This sequence joins TRBV5-1 and TRBJ2-1; D is undetermined. V gave up 4 bases and J gave up 3 bases, with 5 bases separating them. Germline CDR1 SGHRS, CDR2 YFSETQ. The CDR3 loop spans 12 amino acids. CDR3 DNA sequence: TGCGCCAGCAGCCGGAGCTACAATGAGCAGTTCTTC. It translates to CASSRSYNEQFF.

The sample holds a few counts of this clone. The rearrangement joins TRBV5-4 to TRBJ1-2; 8 positions match TRBD1. The CDR3 is made up of 14 amino acids. Germline lookup yields CDR1 SGHNT and CDR2 YYREEE (reference sequence). V shed 3 bases and J 5 bases; nucleotides not matched to a gene: 6. In nucleotides, the CDR3 is TGTGCCAGCAGCTCTACAGGGGGGATTTATGGCTACACCTTC. Translated: CASSSTGGIYGYTF.

V is TRBV25-1 and J is TRBJ1-5, with D possibly being TRBD1 (6 bases). V was clipped by 4 bases and J by 4 bases, with 11 bases between them. The CDR3 has 14 amino acids. Germline loops: CDR1 MGHDK, CDR2 SYGVNS. Written as DNA, the CDR3 is TGTGCCAGCAGTGTTCCAGGGGAAAATCAGCCCCAGCATTTT. Its protein is CASSVPGENQPQHF.

The chain joins TRBV19 to TRBJ2-7, with 8 bases fitting TRBD1. The CDR3 sequence is 14 residues long. Looked up from germline, CDR1 is LNHDA and CDR2 is SQIVND (reference sequence). V shed 6 bases and J 4 bases; nucleotides not matched to a gene: 8. CDR3: CASSMDRVGYEQYF. The CDR3 DNA is TGTGCCAGTAGCATGGACAGGGTCGGTTACGAGCAGTACTTC.

This clone was picked up a small number of times. V gene TRBV5-1 combines with J gene TRBJ2-7; a weak D match, TRBD1 (5 bases). CDR3 length equals 14 residues. The germline V gene encodes CDR1 SGHRS and CDR2 YFSETQ. V lost 5 bases to trimming and J lost 0 bases, with 12 bases between them. CDR3 amino acids: CASRVRGDSYEQYF. The CDR3 coding sequence is TGCGCCAGCAGGGTAAGGGGTGACTCCTACGAGCAGTACTTC.

This clone was detected only once. The chain employs TRBV28 and TRBJ2-1, with unresolved D. The CDR3 runs 14 residues. V lost 3 bases and J 10 bases, leaving 16 bases between the germline ends. Looked up from germline, CDR1 is MDHEN and CDR2 is SYDVKM. The CDR3 is CASSLGRYSKEQFF. The CDR3 bases are TGTGCCAGCAGTTTGGGCAGGTATTCGAAGGAGCAGTTCTTC.

This chain connects TRBV28 to TRBJ2-7; a possible D gene is TRBD2 (7 bases). V lost 8 bases and J 4 bases, leaving 21 bases between the germline ends. The CDR3 totals 15 residues. Per germline, CDR1 MDHEN and CDR2 SYDVKM. CDR3 sequence reads: CASAPEGGGRYEQYF. CDR3 DNA: TGTGCCAGCGCCCCCGAGGGGGGAGGGCGGTACGAGCAGTACTTC.

This rearrangement joins TRBV6-5 to TRBJ2-7, with TRBD1 as a possible D gene (6 bases). CDR3 size: 14 residues. CDR1 is MNHEY, CDR2 SVGAGI, per germline. The V and J ends lost 0 bases and 4 bases respectively, with 10 bases between them. In DNA form, the CDR3 reads TGTGCCAGCAGTTACTCGGACAGCCTATACGAGCAGTACTTC. It encodes CASSYSDSLYEQYF.

This chain uses TRBV30 with TRBJ1-1; 9 bases are a match to TRBD1. Trimming took 4 bases from V and 6 from J; bases not matched to a gene: 12. CDR1 GTSNPN and CDR2 SVGIG come from the germline V gene (reference sequence). The CDR3 has 15 amino acids. The CDR3 region is CAWTPRDRVRAEAFF. The CDR3 DNA sequence: TGTGCCTGGACCCCCAGGGACAGGGTGAGGGCTGAAGCTTTCTTT.

The V call is TRBV27, the J call TRBJ2-2; 7 bases are a match to TRBD2. From germline, CDR1 is MNHEY and CDR2 SMNVEV (reference sequence). Unmatched junction bases numbered 9, after V lost 7 bases and J lost 4 bases. The CDR3 covers 15 residues. CDR3 DNA sequence: TGTGCCAGCACCGACCGGGGGGACCTCACCGGGGAGCTGTTTTTT. It codes for CASTDRGDLTGELFF.

V is TRBV5-1 and J is TRBJ1-2; TRBD1 matches at 8 bases. The J segment lost 7 bases and the V segment lost 2 bases, leaving 10 bases of the junction unmatched. The CDR3 loop spans 15 amino acids. CDR1 and CDR2 (germline): SGHRS, YFSETQ. The CDR3 here is CASSFDGQGRSGYTF. The DNA of the CDR3 is TGCGCCAGCAGCTTCGACGGACAGGGAAGAAGTGGCTACACCTTC.

This clone showed up just once. This chain links TRBV7-9 with TRBJ2-2, with 8 bases matching TRBD1. Germline trimming cut 6 bases from V and 1 base from J; bases unmatched to any gene: 7. The CDR3 contains 16 residues. Germline CDR1 is SEHNR and CDR2 is FQNEAQ (reference sequence). Written as DNA, the CDR3 is TGTGCCAGCAGTCGACAGGGGCTAGGGAACACCGGGGAGCTGTTTTTT. As protein: CASSRQGLGNTGELFF.

This chain joins TRBV5-1 and TRBJ2-7; TRBD2 is a possible D gene (6 bases). This CDR3 is 17 amino acids long. Deletions cut 5 bases from V and 3 bases from J, with 24 bases between. CDR1 and CDR2 from the germline V gene are SGHRS and YFSETQ. CDR3 nucleotide sequence: TGCGCCAGCAGTAAACGGGAGTGGACGCAGAATAACTACGAGCAGTACTTC. Its translation is CASSKREWTQNNYEQYF.

This clone was observed a handful of times. CDR3 sequence (DNA): TGTGCCAGTAGTATAGGGACTAGCGGGACCCCAATGGAGACCCAGTACTTC. It codes for CASSIGTSGTPMETQYF. This rearrangement joins TRBV19 to TRBJ2-5; TRBD2 matches at 12 bases. The V gene's germline CDR1 is LNHDA and CDR2 SQIVND (reference sequence). The CDR3 consists of 17 residues. Trimming removed 1 base from V and 5 bases from J; junction bases left unmatched: 8.

The chain has TRBV11-1 and TRBJ1-1; 7 nucleotides line up with TRBD1. The CDR3 length is 15 residues. With 4 bases clipped from V and 3 bases from J, the junction kept 8 bases outside the gene matches. Germline values: CDR1 SGHAT, CDR2 FQDESV (reference sequence). DNA of the CDR3: TGTGCCAGCAGCTGGGAAGGACAGGCCTACACTGAAGCTTTCTTT. Translation gives CASSWEGQAYTEAFF.

This chain links TRBV6-5 with TRBJ1-3, with D unclear. V was pared by 6 bases and J by 4 bases, with 10 bases between. Germline V lookup: CDR1 MNHEY, CDR2 SVGAGI. The CDR3 extends over 13 amino acids. The CDR3 loop is CASRAGSGNTIYF. The DNA for the CDR3 is TGTGCCAGCAGGGCAGGCTCGGGAAACACCATATATTTT.

This clone was recorded only once. The V gene is TRBV5-6, the J gene TRBJ2-7; D is possibly TRBD2 (6 bases). Per germline, CDR1 SGHDT and CDR2 YYEEEE. V was trimmed by 3 bases and J by 2 bases, leaving 18 bases between them. CDR3 length: 16 residues. The CDR3, as DNA: TGTGCCAGCAGCTCGCGGTCCGGGGGTCGTGCCTACGAGCAGTACTTC. Translating it yields CASSSRSGGRAYEQYF.

The rearrangement uses TRBV9 and TRBJ2-5; D may be TRBD2 (6 bases). From germline, CDR1 is SGDLS and CDR2 YYNGEE. This CDR3 has 15 residues. Trimming removed 2 bases from V and 5 bases from J, with 16 bases in between. The CDR3 spells CASSVTSGTMETQYF. CDR3 in DNA: TGTGCCAGCAGCGTGACTAGTGGAACGATGGAGACCCAGTACTTC.

The rearrangement uses TRBV5-1 and TRBJ1-2, with 8 bases fitting TRBD1. Germline-derived CDR1 and CDR2 are SGHRS and YFSETQ. The CDR3 totals 14 residues. Trimming at V came to 0 bases and at J to 8 bases, leaving 6 bases not matched to a gene. The CDR3 DNA follows: TGCGCCAGCAGCTTGGCAGGGACAGGAAAAGGCTACACCTTC. Translation gives CASSLAGTGKGYTF.

The rearrangement uses TRBV28 and TRBJ2-7, with D possibly matching TRBD2 (6 bases). Germline CDR1 reads MDHEN; CDR2 reads SYDVKM. CDR3 length equals 16 residues. V shed 6 bases and J shed 2 bases, with 20 bases lying between them. This CDR3 reads CASSSQGRGPTYEQYF. As DNA, the CDR3 is TGTGCCAGCAGCAGCCAAGGGCGGGGACCGACCTACGAGCAGTACTTC.

The chain employs TRBV5-1 and TRBJ1-1, with 12 bases fitting TRBD1. After removal of 3 bases from V and 3 bases from J, the junction contained 3 bases not matched to a gene. Per germline, CDR1 SGHRS and CDR2 YFSETQ. CDR3 length equals 15 residues. Here the CDR3 DNA reads TGCGCCAGCAGCTGGGGACAGGGGGCCGACACTGAAGCTTTCTTT. As protein: CASSWGQGADTEAFF.

This chain's CDR3 is CASSDRRGARSEQYF. The CDR3 DNA reads TGCGCCAGCAGTGATCGAAGGGGCGCCCGGTCCGAGCAGTACTTC. This chain connects TRBV10-2 to TRBJ2-7; maybe TRBD1 (5 bases). Trimming stripped 3 bases from V and 6 bases from J, with 18 bases between. This CDR3 comprises 15 residues. Germline CDR1 WSHSY, CDR2 SAAADI.

This rearrangement joins TRBV4-1 to TRBJ2-7; a weak D match, TRBD2 (5 bases). This CDR3 contains 15 residues. Germline CDR1 and CDR2: MGHRA and YSYEKL. V was shortened by 4 bases and J by 3 bases, with 16 bases between the two germline ends. CDR3 coding DNA: TGCGCCAGCAGCCGGAGTAGTACGGGGAACTACGAGCAGTACTTC. Protein sequence: CASSRSSTGNYEQYF.

The rearrangement uses TRBV18 and TRBJ1-5; 8 bases line up with TRBD1. The J segment lost 7 bases and the V segment lost 4 bases, leaving 12 bases of the junction unmatched. This CDR3 has 16 residues. Germline V CDR1 and CDR2: KGHSH, LQKENI. The CDR3 sequence: CASSQEADRARQPQHF. CDR3 nucleotide sequence: TGTGCCAGCTCACAGGAGGCGGACAGGGCGAGACAGCCCCAGCATTTT.